This record concerns one T cell receptor (beta chain) sequence. Using immunoSEQ multiplex PCR, the repertoire was profiled, and TCRdb retains in-frame clones only, with some absent. The table lists 200,000 to 250,000 clones, 80% to 85% of them singletons, with about a sixth in the top ten. The sample comes from a study of blood T cell repertoires in COVID-19. Germline V gene data show CDR1 as LNHDA and CDR2 as SQIVND (reference sequence). This CDR3 is built from 14 residues. Trimming stripped 2 bases from V and 2 bases from J, with 9 bases between. The chain employs TRBV19 and TRBJ2-5; unclear D gene. Input material: peripheral blood. The sequence came from an elderly woman with active or convalescent COVID-19. The chain's CDR3 is CASSIKALQETQYF. The CDR3 DNA follows: TGTGCCAGTAGTATAAAAGCGCTACAAGAGACCCAGTACTTC.